This T cell receptor (beta chain) was sequenced during a study of cytomegalovirus exposure and HLA in healthy donors. Study-wide background: Unique TCRs numbering approximately 80 million, obtained from HLA-typed donors, made up an early data release.

Per germline, CDR1 SEHNR and CDR2 FQNEAQ (reference sequence). The V end was cut by 0 bases, the J end by 0 bases, with 8 bases between. The CDR3 length is 15 residues. PCR employed 60 Vbeta and 13 Jbeta primers. Method: immunoSEQ multiplex PCR; TCRdb's copy keeps in-frame clones and lacks some. The sample comprises around 130,000 clones, 80% to 90% of which are singletons, and about 1.8% rests with the top ten. This clone was seen a handful of times. V is TRBV7-9 and J is TRBJ2-5, with no clear D. This TCR came from a man aged 35 to 55 in good health and CMV-seronegative. The specimen sequenced was PBMCs. Here the CDR3 DNA reads TGTGCCAGCAGCTTAGCGGCAGAAAACCAAGAGACCCAGTACTTC. Protein: CASSLAAENQETQYF.